Listed here are 17 T cell receptor beta chains from one sample, sequenced in a study of T cells in Graves' hyperthyroidism and ophthalmopathy. The investigators amplified TCR beta CDR3 regions from RNA transcripts. The HTBI primer set served for first-round RT-PCR of the TCR CDR3. TCRdb re-derived calls from the multiplex PCR reads in MiXCR, one entry per CDR3 protein. In the table there are 75,000 to 100,000 distinct CDR3 sequences, 51% of which are singletons. The sample comprised blood. The source is a woman in her 40s with Graves' hyperthyroidism.

The chain combines TRBV4-2 with TRBJ2-5, with D uncertain. The V end was cut by 6 bases, the J end by 5 bases, with 13 bases between. CDR3 length: 13 amino acids. Germline V CDR1 and CDR2: LGHNA, YNFKEQ. The chain's CDR3 is CASRGLGKETQYF. The CDR3 DNA sequence: TGTGCCAGCAGGGGCCTTGGCAAGGAGACCCAGTACTTC.

This clonotype was seen a handful of times. The rearrangement uses TRBV2 and TRBJ2-5, with TRBD2 identical over 12 bases. The CDR3 loop spans 15 amino acids. V dropped 4 bases and J dropped 5; count of bases not matched to a gene: 5. Germline assignment: CDR1 SNHLY and CDR2 FYNNEI. DNA for the CDR3: TGTGCCAGCAGTGGACTAGCGGGAGTCAGGGAGACCCAGTACTTC. This gives the protein CASSGLAGVRETQYF.

The chain joins TRBV29-1 to TRBJ1-5, with 7 bases identical to TRBD1. The V gene end was trimmed by 8 bases and the J gene end by 4 bases; junction bases not matched to a gene: 8. Germline V gives CDR1 SQVTM, CDR2 ANQGSEA. This CDR3 contains 13 residues. CDR3 nucleotides: TGCAGCTTTACAGGGGCGGCGAATCAGCCCCAGCATTTT. This encodes CSFTGAANQPQHF. The full variable domain, rest sourced from reference TRBV29-1 and TRBJ1-5, is SAVISQKPSRDICQRGTSLTIQCQVDSQVTMMFWYRQQPGQSLTLIATANQGSEATYESGFVIDKFPISRPNLTFSTLTVSNMSPEDSSIYLCSFTGAANQPQHFGDGTRLSIL.

A remark on this clonotype: A much larger clone lies one base from this, so it may be a read error. This chain links TRBV6-5 with TRBJ1-2; D remains unclear. CDR1 is MNHEY and CDR2 is SVGAGI in the germline V gene. The CDR3 loop spans 13 amino acids. The CDR3, as DNA: TGTCCCAGCAGTTACTGGGATGGGAATGGCTACACCTTC. As protein: CPSSYWDGNGYTF.

With regard to this clonotype: The DNA is omitted, as the CDR3 cannot be located on it reliably, and the CDR3 follows TCRdb's listing. CDR3 protein: CSARQLAGVGEGAYF. The chain uses TRBV20-1 and TRBJ2-7; the table's D call, TRBD2, was not checked against the DNA. The CDR3 region is 15 residues in length, termini included. The germline V gene encodes CDR1 DFQATT and CDR2 SNEGSKA (reference sequence).

To note about this clonotype: One base away lies a much larger clone, so this may be a sequencing read error. V and J are TRBV7-9 and TRBJ2-7, with a tentative D call TRBD2 (6 bases). Germline V CDR1 and CDR2: SEHNR, FQNEAQ (reference sequence). CDR3 length: 17 residues. The CDR3 DNA reads as TGTGCCAGCAGCCAGCTCGGGACTCCAGCGATATCCTACGAGCAGCACTTC. This sequence encodes CASSQLGTPAISYEQHF.

V is TRBV15 and J is TRBJ1-2; TRBD1 agrees at 8 bases. The CDR3 runs to 14 residues. The V segment lost 5 bases and the J segment 8 bases; nucleotides outside the gene matches: 10. Germline CDR1 reads LNHNV; CDR2 reads YYDKDF (reference sequence). The CDR3 loop reads CATSAQGGDRGYTF. The CDR3 DNA reads TGTGCCACCAGCGCACAGGGTGGGGACAGGGGCTACACCTTC.

The genes are TRBV5-4 and TRBJ1-6; perhaps TRBD1 as D (5 bases). The germline V gene has CDR1 SGHNT and CDR2 YYREEE (reference sequence). V lost 4 bases and J 10 bases, leaving 15 bases between the germline ends. The CDR3 has 14 residues. CDR3 protein: CASSPLGGLSPLHF. CDR3 DNA sequence: TGTGCCAGCAGCCCTCTGGGGGGTTTATCACCCCTCCACTTT.

The chain carries TRBV10-3 and TRBJ2-5; possible D gene TRBD2, 5 bases. CDR3 length: 15 amino acids. Germline V gives CDR1 ENHRY, CDR2 SYGVKD. V lost 0 bases to trimming and J lost 2 bases, with 10 bases between them. The CDR3 loop reads CAISESVARQETQYF. CDR3 DNA: TGTGCCATCAGTGAGTCAGTAGCGCGACAAGAGACCCAGTACTTC.

The chain couples TRBV20-1 to TRBJ1-6; 12 bases are a match to TRBD1. The CDR3 covers 13 residues. Per germline, CDR1 DFQATT and CDR2 SNEGSKA (reference sequence). Losses at the gene ends were 6 bases for V and 9 bases for J; bases not matched to a gene: 3. CDR3 in DNA: TGCAGTGCCCAGGGACAGGGGGCTTCACCCCTCCACTTT. Residues: CSAQGQGASPLHF.

This clonotype was detected ten times or more. The V gene is TRBV5-1, the J gene TRBJ2-5, with D unresolved. The CDR3 has 12 amino acids. Germline V lookup: CDR1 SGHRS, CDR2 YFSETQ. V shed 5 bases and J shed 4 bases, with 9 bases lying between them. The CDR3 loop reads CASRGSGETQYF. The CDR3 coding sequence is TGCGCCAGCAGGGGTAGTGGAGAGACCCAGTACTTC.

This clonotype was detected many times. The rearrangement links TRBV14 to TRBJ2-3; D possibly uses TRBD1 or TRBD2 (5 bases each). Trimming stripped 3 bases from V and 4 bases from J, with 17 bases between. The CDR3 length is 16 residues. Germline values: CDR1 SGHDN, CDR2 FVKESK. The CDR3 region has the DNA TGTGCCAGCAGCCACCCCGGGACGGTAGCCCCAGATACGCAGTATTTT. It yields the protein CASSHPGTVAPDTQYF.

The sample holds many counts of this clonotype. The chain recombines TRBV20-1 with TRBJ2-7; the match to TRBD2 covers 8 bases. The V and J ends lost 4 bases and 3 bases, in that order; junction bases with no gene match: 8. Germline V gives CDR1 DFQATT, CDR2 SNEGSKA (reference sequence). The CDR3 extends over 14 amino acids. In DNA, the CDR3 is TGCAGTGCTATGGGGACTAGGATTCTCTACGAGCAGTACTTC. It translates to CSAMGTRILYEQYF.

CDR3 nucleotide sequence: TGCGCCAGCAGTAGGATTTACGAGCAGTACTTC. Amino acid sequence: CASSRIYEQYF. The chain has TRBV10-1 and TRBJ2-7; D ambiguous. Per germline, CDR1 WNHNN and CDR2 SYGVQD (reference sequence). Trimming took off 5 bases at V and 4 bases at J, with 6 bases between the two ends. This CDR3 is built from 11 residues.

This clonotype was seen only a few times. The chain combines TRBV10-3 with TRBJ2-2; no definite D call. Germline CDR1 and CDR2: ENHRY and SYGVKD. CDR3 length equals 13 residues. V shed 4 bases and J shed 2 bases, with 5 bases lying between them. The CDR3 protein is CAISGHNTGELFF. CDR3 DNA sequence: TGTGCCATCAGTGGCCACAACACCGGGGAGCTGTTTTTT.

A remark on this clonotype: The junction shows a germline mismatch at one end, possibly a read error. J is TRBJ2-5 and V is TRBV5-1; 8 bases line up with TRBD1. This CDR3 contains 15 residues. Germline-derived CDR1 and CDR2 are SGHRS and YFSETQ. The CDR3 nucleotides read TGCGCCAGCAACTTGAGGGACAGGACCTACGAGACCCAGTACTTC. Translation gives CASNLRDRTYETQYF.

The chain combines TRBV7-9 with TRBJ2-5, with 12 bases fitting TRBD2. Germline values: CDR1 SEHNR, CDR2 FQNEAQ (reference sequence). The CDR3 extends over 14 amino acids. V trimming: 5 bases; J trimming: 9 bases; junction bases outside the gene matches: 7. CDR3 sequence: CASSVTSGGESQYF. CDR3 nucleotides: TGTGCCAGCAGCGTGACTAGCGGGGGCGAGTCCCAGTACTTC.